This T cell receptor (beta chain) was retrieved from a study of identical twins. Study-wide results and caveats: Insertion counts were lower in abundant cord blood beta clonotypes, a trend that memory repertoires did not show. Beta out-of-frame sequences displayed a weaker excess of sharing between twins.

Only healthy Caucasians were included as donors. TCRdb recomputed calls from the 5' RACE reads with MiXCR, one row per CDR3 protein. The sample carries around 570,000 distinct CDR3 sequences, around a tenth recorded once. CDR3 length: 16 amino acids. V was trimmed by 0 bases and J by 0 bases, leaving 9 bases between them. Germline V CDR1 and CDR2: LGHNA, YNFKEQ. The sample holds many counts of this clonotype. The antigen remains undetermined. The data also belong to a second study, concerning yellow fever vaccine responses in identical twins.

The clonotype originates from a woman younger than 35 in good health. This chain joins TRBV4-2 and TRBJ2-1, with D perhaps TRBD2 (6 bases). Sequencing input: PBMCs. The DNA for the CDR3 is TGTGCCAGCAGCCAAGAGGAGGGGAGCTCCTACAATGAGCAGTTCTTC. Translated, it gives CASSQEEGSSYNEQFF.